These T cell receptor beta chains were read from a single sample in a study of cytomegalovirus exposure and HLA in healthy donors. Sequencing was performed with immunoSEQ multiplex PCR; in TCRdb, only in-frame clones are kept and a portion is missing. The sample consists of approximately 150,000 clones, 60% to 80% of them appearing once. Sequencing was performed on PBMCs. These TCRs come from a woman aged 45-65 years in good health and CMV-seropositive. Each CDR3 is given with its conserved first and last residue. Fields, in order: D gene, clone size, J gene, V gene, CDR3 protein, CDR3 DNA. The D gene is left open where the match is weak. The size field is filled for only some rows; it gives once, few, many or a size class.

>NA|once|TRBJ2-1|TRBV11-3
CASSSIQGAEQFF
TGTGCCAGCAGCTCGATACAGGGAGCTGAGCAGTTCTTC
>TRBD1|NA|TRBJ1-5|TRBV19
CASSFPGQGANQPQHF
TGTGCCAGTAGTTTTCCGGGACAGGGGGCCAATCAGCCCCAGCATTTT
>NA|NA|TRBJ2-2|TRBV6-1
CASTRAANTGELFF
TGTGCCAGCACCCGCGCGGCCAACACCGGGGAGCTGTTTTTT
>TRBD2|NA|TRBJ2-7|TRBV10-3
CAISEASGAYEQYF
TGTGCCATCAGTGAGGCCAGCGGGGCCTACGAGCAGTACTTC
>TRBD1|few|TRBJ2-3|TRBV9
CASRASGTGTDTQYF
TGTGCCAGCAGAGCCTCCGGGACAGGCACAGATACGCAGTATTTT
>TRBD1|few|TRBJ2-3|TRBV5-1
CASSPDRSTDTQYF
TGCGCCAGCAGCCCGGACAGGAGCACAGATACGCAGTATTTT
>TRBD1|NA|TRBJ2-5|TRBV9
CASSVGQGAETQYF
TGTGCCAGCAGCGTAGGACAGGGGGCAGAGACCCAGTACTTC
>NA|NA|TRBJ1-1|TRBV6-5
CASSEEVVSEAFF
TGTGCCAGCAGTGAGGAGGTTGTCTCTGAAGCTTTCTTT
>TRBD1|NA|TRBJ1-2|TRBV6-1
CASTKGAGGAVGYTF
TGTGCCAGCACCAAAGGGGCAGGGGGCGCGGTTGGCTACACCTTC
>TRBD2|NA|TRBJ2-5|TRBV11-2
CASSRGLAGLETQYF
TGTGCCAGCAGTCGGGGACTAGCGGGGCTAGAGACCCAGTACTTC
>TRBD1|few|TRBJ1-4|TRBV19
CASSRDRAGANEKLFF
TGTGCCAGTAGCCGGGACAGGGCTGGCGCTAATGAAAAACTGTTTTTT
>NA|once|TRBJ2-2|TRBV29-1
CSVRQAGELFF
TGCAGCGTTAGGCAGGCCGGGGAGCTGTTTTTT
>NA|NA|TRBJ2-1|TRBV6-5
CASSARPNEQFF
TGTGCCAGCTCAGCTAGGCCCAATGAGCAGTTCTTC
>TRBD2|few|TRBJ2-1|TRBV7-9
CASSWLAGGPSEQFF
TGTGCCAGCAGCTGGCTAGCGGGGGGGCCGAGTGAGCAGTTCTTC
>NA|NA|TRBJ1-2|TRBV6-5
CAAGPMNGGGYTF
TGTGCCGCGGGACCGATGAACGGAGGCGGCTACACCTTC
>NA|NA|TRBJ2-6|TRBV14
CASSQAIAGANVLTF
TGTGCCAGCAGCCAAGCTATAGCTGGGGCCAACGTCCTGACTTTC
>NA|once|TRBJ2-3|TRBV9
CASSVVASPSTQYF
TGTGCCAGCAGCGTAGTGGCTAGCCCGAGTACGCAGTATTTT
>NA|NA|TRBJ1-2|TRBV30
CACRGAGYTF
TGTGCCTGCCGGGGGGCGGGCTACACCTTC
>NA|NA|TRBJ2-3|TRBV5-4
CASARGSDTQYF
TGTGCCAGCGCACGAGGCTCAGATACGCAGTATTTT
>TRBD1|few|TRBJ1-1|TRBV10-3
CAITPGQGIGAFF
TGTGCCATCACTCCGGGACAGGGCATCGGAGCTTTCTTT
>TRBD1|NA|TRBJ1-1|TRBV19
CASSIEGTGETEAFF
TGTGCCAGTAGTATAGAAGGGACAGGGGAGACTGAAGCTTTCTTT
>TRBD1|NA|TRBJ2-7|TRBV28
CASSLDRVVNEQYF
TGTGCCAGCAGCCTGGACAGGGTGGTCAACGAGCAGTACTTC
>NA|NA|TRBJ1-2|TRBV10-2
CASNPTGSGGYTF
TGCGCCAGCAATCCGACAGGATCTGGAGGCTACACCTTC
>NA|NA|TRBJ2-7|TRBV19
CASSPRGGNNEQYF
TGTGCCAGTAGTCCAAGAGGAGGGAACAACGAGCAGTACTTC
>TRBD2|NA|TRBJ2-7|TRBV2
CAGQRAGGLYEQYF
TGTGCCGGCCAGCGAGCGGGGGGTCTCTACGAGCAGTACTTC
>TRBD1|NA|TRBJ2-3|TRBV6-1
CATTRQGSTDTQYF
TGTGCCACCACGCGACAGGGTAGCACAGATACGCAGTATTTT
>NA|few|TRBJ2-7|TRBV5-1
CASSRSMSSYEQYF
TGCGCCAGCAGTCGTAGTATGAGCTCCTACGAGCAGTACTTC
>TRBD1|NA|TRBJ2-1|TRBV7-9
CSSSRDRASYNEQFF
TGTTCCAGCAGCCGGGACAGGGCTTCCTACAATGAGCAGTTCTTC
>NA|NA|TRBJ2-5|TRBV5-1
CASSLEVGNKRTQYF
TGCGCCAGCAGCTTGGAGGTGGGCAACAAGAGGACCCAGTACTTC
>NA|NA|TRBJ2-2|TRBV18
CASSPRGSGITGELFF
TGTGCCAGCTCACCACGCGGTAGCGGTATCACCGGGGAGCTGTTTTTT
>NA|few|TRBJ1-6|TRBV30
CAWSVPLSGLENSPLHF
TGTGCCTGGAGTGTACCTTTGTCAGGGCTGGAGAATTCACCCCTCCACTTT
>NA|NA|TRBJ1-2|TRBV2
CASSDTRGGGGYTF
TGTGCCAGCAGTGACACCCGGGGGGGTGGCGGCTACACCTTC
>TRBD1|NA|TRBJ1-1|TRBV5-4
CASSWDRGTEAFF
TGTGCCAGCAGCTGGGACAGGGGCACTGAAGCTTTCTTT
>TRBD1|few|TRBJ1-6|TRBV18
CASSPNDYRGENSPLHF
TGTGCCAGCTCACCAAATGACTACAGGGGAGAAAATTCACCCCTCCACTTT
>NA|NA|TRBJ1-4|TRBV6-5
CASSRLGAQGEKLFF
TGTGCCAGCAGTCGCCTTGGGGCCCAAGGTGAAAAACTGTTTTTT
>TRBD1|NA|TRBJ1-1|TRBV9
CASSVAGTGGSDTEAFF
TGTGCCAGCAGCGTAGCTGGGACAGGGGGCAGTGACACTGAAGCTTTCTTT
>TRBD1|NA|TRBJ2-2|TRBV5-1
CARSLDGTDTGELFF
TGCGCCAGAAGCTTGGACGGGACAGATACCGGGGAGCTGTTTTTT
>TRBD2|NA|TRBJ2-3|TRBV5-4
CASSSERGATDTQYF
TGTGCCAGCAGCTCGGAGCGGGGGGCAACAGATACGCAGTATTTT
>TRBD1|NA|TRBJ2-7|TRBV19
CASGQGSYEQYF
TGTGCCAGCGGACAGGGGTCCTACGAGCAGTACTTC
>TRBD2|NA|TRBJ2-5|TRBV9
CASSVRDYRQETQYF
TGTGCCAGCAGCGTCCGGGACTACCGACAAGAGACCCAGTACTTC
>TRBD2|NA|TRBJ2-7|TRBV14
CASSQTRIVSGGVEQYF
TGTGCCAGCAGCCAAACAAGGATTGTCAGCGGGGGTGTCGAGCAGTACTTC
>TRBD1|NA|TRBJ2-2|TRBV5-1
CASSDGQGRMFF
TGCGCCAGCAGCGATGGACAGGGGAGGATGTTTTTT
>NA|once|TRBJ1-4|TRBV7-9
CASSLVVGSGEKLFF
TGTGCCAGCAGCTTAGTCGTGGGGAGTGGGGAAAAACTGTTTTTT
>TRBD1|few|TRBJ2-2|TRBV5-1
CASSFGDRVTGELFF
TGCGCCAGCAGCTTTGGGGACAGGGTGACCGGGGAGCTGTTTTTT
>TRBD1|NA|TRBJ2-7|TRBV4-1
CASSRLTGDSSYEQYF
TGCGCCAGCAGCCGCCTGACAGGGGATAGCTCCTACGAGCAGTACTTC
>NA|few|TRBJ1-1|TRBV7-9
CASSSLRNTEAFF
TGTGCCAGCAGCTCTCTGAGAAACACTGAAGCTTTCTTT
>TRBD1|NA|TRBJ2-3|TRBV5-1
CASSLVQGNTDTQYF
TGCGCCAGCAGCTTGGTACAGGGGAACACAGATACGCAGTATTTT
>NA|NA|TRBJ2-1|TRBV12-5
CASGLGAQTNEQFF
TGTGCTAGTGGTCTAGGAGCCCAGACGAATGAGCAGTTCTTC
>NA|NA|TRBJ1-1|TRBV2
CALKRGRVNTEAFF
TGTGCCCTTAAAAGGGGCAGGGTGAACACTGAAGCTTTCTTT